Below are 14 T cell receptor beta chains sequenced from a single sample in a study of blood T cell repertoires in COVID-19. The assay was immunoSEQ multiplex PCR, and TCRdb's table has in-frame clones only and misses some. This table holds a few hundred thousand clones, roughly 90% found once. Source material: PBMCs or T cells enriched from blood (not recorded which). The receptor source for this set is a woman aged 25 to 39 who had recovered from COVID-19.

V is TRBV6-5 and J is TRBJ2-7; tentative D call: TRBD1 (5 bases). Germline loops: CDR1 MNHEY, CDR2 SVGAGI. V lost 7 bases and J 3 bases, leaving 13 bases between the germline ends. This CDR3 is built from 13 residues. CDR3 DNA: TGTGCCAGCACTGTAGTGGGGCTCTACGAGCAGTACTTC. Amino acids: CASTVVGLYEQYF.

The rearrangement joins TRBV7-3 to TRBJ2-7, with 7 nucleotides matching TRBD1. Trimming cost V 3 bases and J 13 bases; bases outside gene matches: 12. The CDR3 loop spans 13 amino acids. Germline V CDR1 and CDR2: SGHTA, FQGTGA. The CDR3 nucleotides read TGTGCCAGCAGCTTGAACTTAGAGGGGGCTCTCTACTTC. It translates to CASSLNLEGALYF.

The V call is TRBV5-1, the J call TRBJ1-1; D may be TRBD1 (5 bases). The V gene lost 6 bases and the J gene lost 0 bases, with 15 bases spanning the gap. In germline, CDR1 is SGHRS, CDR2 YFSETQ. This CDR3 comprises 15 residues. The CDR3: CASTPDGGMNTEAFF. The CDR3 DNA follows: TGCGCCAGCACACCCGACGGGGGGATGAACACTGAAGCTTTCTTT.

A word on this clone: Other DNA variants within this sample encode the same CDR3. Here the CDR3 DNA reads TGCGCCAGCAGCCAAGATCCTAGCGGCTCCTCCTACAATGAGCAGTTCTTC. This sequence encodes CASSQDPSGSSYNEQFF. The chain joins TRBV4-1 to TRBJ2-1; 7 positions agree with TRBD2. J lost 0 bases, V lost 0 bases, and 5 bases had no gene match. The CDR3 sequence is 17 residues long. Germline CDR1 MGHRA, CDR2 YSYEKL.

The CDR3 protein is CAISEVLGPGQGKYEQYF. The CDR3 DNA sequence: TGTGCCATCAGTGAGGTCTTGGGGCCGGGACAGGGGAAATACGAGCAGTACTTC. This chain connects TRBV10-3 to TRBJ2-7; 10 bases fit TRBD1. Per germline, CDR1 ENHRY and CDR2 SYGVKD. This CDR3 spans 18 amino acids. Germline trimming cut 2 bases from V and 4 bases from J; bases unmatched to any gene: 14.

This clone appeared a single time. This chain joins TRBV20-1 and TRBJ1-2; D gene ambiguous. There are 11 residues in the CDR3. CDR1 and CDR2 (germline): DFQATT, SNEGSKA (reference sequence). V was trimmed by 2 bases and J by 7 bases, leaving 8 bases between them. CDR3 nucleotide sequence: TGCAGTGCTAGAAGACAACCTGGCTACACCTTC. It yields the protein CSARRQPGYTF.

The CDR3 DNA sequence: TGTGCCAGCAGCTTATCGCAGGGGGCGGTCTATGGCTACACCTTC. Residues: CASSLSQGAVYGYTF. The chain uses TRBV7-2 and TRBJ1-2, with 8 bases matching TRBD1. CDR1 SGHTA and CDR2 FQGNSA come from the germline V gene. The CDR3 covers 15 residues. The ends lost 2 bases at V and 4 bases at J; junction bases unmatched: 6.

This sequence joins TRBV4-1 and TRBJ1-1, with 10 bases aligning to TRBD1. The CDR3 covers 16 residues. The V segment lost 4 bases and the J segment 1 base; nucleotides outside the gene matches: 6. Germline CDR1 reads MGHRA; CDR2 reads YSYEKL. In nucleotides, the CDR3 is TGCGCCAGCAGCCGGGGACAGGGGACGCCGAACACTGAAGCTTTCTTT. Amino acids: CASSRGQGTPNTEAFF.

The chain couples TRBV7-9 to TRBJ2-7; 7 positions agree with TRBD1. Trimming at V came to 7 bases and at J to 2 bases, leaving 8 bases not matched to a gene. Germline V lookup: CDR1 SEHNR, CDR2 FQNEAQ (reference sequence). CDR3 length: 14 residues. The DNA of the CDR3 is TGTGCCAGCACCCCATGGGACAGAGCCTACGAGCAGTACTTC. This encodes CASTPWDRAYEQYF.

This clone appeared once. The rearrangement uses TRBV28 and TRBJ1-5; TRBD1 might be the D (6 bases). This CDR3 is 17 amino acids long. Per germline, CDR1 MDHEN and CDR2 SYDVKM. Trimming stripped 2 bases from V and 4 bases from J, with 18 bases between. The CDR3 loop reads CASSLESWQGRNQPQHF. The CDR3 DNA is TGTGCCAGCAGTTTAGAATCTTGGCAGGGGAGAAATCAGCCCCAGCATTTT.

The V gene is TRBV20-1, the J gene TRBJ1-1; D not resolved. The CDR3 is 13 amino acids. Deletions cut 3 bases from V and 5 bases from J, with 13 bases between. Germline assignment: CDR1 DFQATT and CDR2 SNEGSKA (reference sequence). CDR3 sequence (DNA): TGCAGTGCTAGTAGTTTGGTACGGACTGAAGCTTTCTTT. It is translated as CSASSLVRTEAFF.

In DNA form, the CDR3 reads TGTGCCAGCAGTACGATACGGGGTAATGAAAAACTGTTTTTT. It is translated as CASSTIRGNEKLFF. J is TRBJ1-4 and V is TRBV6-5; D remains ambiguous. Germline V CDR1 and CDR2: MNHEY, SVGAGI. Trimming removed 5 bases from V and 4 bases from J, with 11 bases in between. The CDR3 is 14 residues long.

With respect to this clone: Other nucleotide sequences from this sample produce the same CDR3. The CDR3 coding sequence is TGTGCCAGCAGTTTCGGGCAGGGAGGCCAGCCCCAGCATTTT. The encoded protein is CASSFGQGGQPQHF. The rearrangement uses TRBV28 and TRBJ1-5, with D tentatively TRBD1 (5 bases). Trimming removed 3 bases from V and 7 bases from J, with 13 bases in between. There are 14 residues in the CDR3. CDR1 and CDR2 from the germline V gene are MDHEN and SYDVKM. The variable domain in full, completed from reference TRBV28 and TRBJ1-5, reads DVKVTQSSRYLVKRTGEKVFLECVQDMDHENMFWYRQDPGLGLRLIYFSYDVKMKEKGDIPEGYSVSREKKERFSLILESASTNQTSMYLCASSFGQGGQPQHFGDGTRLSIL.

This chain joins TRBV10-1 and TRBJ2-7, with a tentative D call TRBD2 (5 bases). Germline values: CDR1 WNHNN, CDR2 SYGVQD (reference sequence). The CDR3 runs 14 residues. V gave up 1 base and J gave up 2 bases, with 9 bases separating them. The CDR3 loop reads CASSEFEGAYEQYF. Here the CDR3 DNA reads TGCGCCAGCAGTGAGTTCGAGGGCGCCTACGAGCAGTACTTC.